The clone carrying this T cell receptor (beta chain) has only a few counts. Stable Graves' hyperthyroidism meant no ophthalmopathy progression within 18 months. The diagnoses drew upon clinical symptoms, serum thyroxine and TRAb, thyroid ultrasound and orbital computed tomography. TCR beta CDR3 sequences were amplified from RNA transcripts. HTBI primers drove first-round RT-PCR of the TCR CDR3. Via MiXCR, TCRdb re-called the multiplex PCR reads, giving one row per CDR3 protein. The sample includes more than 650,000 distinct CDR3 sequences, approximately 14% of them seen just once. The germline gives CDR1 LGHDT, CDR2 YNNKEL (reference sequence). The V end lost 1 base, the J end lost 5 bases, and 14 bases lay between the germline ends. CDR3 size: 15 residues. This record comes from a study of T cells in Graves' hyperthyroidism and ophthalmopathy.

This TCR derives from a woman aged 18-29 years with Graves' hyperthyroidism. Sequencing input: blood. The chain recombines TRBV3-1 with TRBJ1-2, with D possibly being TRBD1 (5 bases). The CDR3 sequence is CASSQGKQGLYGYTF. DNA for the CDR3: TGTGCCAGCAGCCAAGGGAAGCAGGGATTATATGGCTACACCTTC.